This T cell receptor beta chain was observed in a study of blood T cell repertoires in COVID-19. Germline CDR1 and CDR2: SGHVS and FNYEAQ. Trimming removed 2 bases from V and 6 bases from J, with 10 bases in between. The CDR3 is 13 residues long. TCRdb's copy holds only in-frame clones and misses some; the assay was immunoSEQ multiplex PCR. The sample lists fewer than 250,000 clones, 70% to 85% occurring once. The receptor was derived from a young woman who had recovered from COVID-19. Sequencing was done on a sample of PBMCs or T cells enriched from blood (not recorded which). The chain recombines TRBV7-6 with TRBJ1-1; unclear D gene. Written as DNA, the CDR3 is TGTGCCAGCAGCTTATGGGAGGGAGCTGAAGCTTTCTTT. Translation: CASSLWEGAEAFF.